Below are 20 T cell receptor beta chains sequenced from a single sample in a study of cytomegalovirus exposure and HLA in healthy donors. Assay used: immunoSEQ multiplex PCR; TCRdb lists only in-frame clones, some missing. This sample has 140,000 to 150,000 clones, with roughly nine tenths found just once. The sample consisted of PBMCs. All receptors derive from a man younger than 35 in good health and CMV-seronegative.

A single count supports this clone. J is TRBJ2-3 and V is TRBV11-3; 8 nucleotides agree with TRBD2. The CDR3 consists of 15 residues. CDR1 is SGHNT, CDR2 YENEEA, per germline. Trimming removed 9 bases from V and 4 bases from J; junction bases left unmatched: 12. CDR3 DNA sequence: TGTGCCAGTTCACCGGGAGGGCCGGGGTCAGATACGCAGTATTTT. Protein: CASSPGGPGSDTQYF. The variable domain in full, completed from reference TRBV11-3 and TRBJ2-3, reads EAGVVQSPRYKIIEKKQPVAFWCNPISGHNTLYWYLQNLGQGPELLIRYENEEAVDDSQLPKDRFSAERLKGVDSTLKIQPAELGDSAVYLCASSPGGPGSDTQYFGPGTRLTVL.

Written as DNA, the CDR3 is TGTGCCAGCAGTTACTCGGGGCTACCGGAAGCTTTCTTT. Its protein product is CASSYSGLPEAFF. The V call is TRBV6-5, the J call TRBJ1-1, with TRBD1 as a possible D gene (5 bases). From germline, CDR1 is MNHEY and CDR2 SVGAGI. Trimming pared 0 bases from V and 8 bases from J, leaving 10 bases between. The CDR3 totals 13 residues.

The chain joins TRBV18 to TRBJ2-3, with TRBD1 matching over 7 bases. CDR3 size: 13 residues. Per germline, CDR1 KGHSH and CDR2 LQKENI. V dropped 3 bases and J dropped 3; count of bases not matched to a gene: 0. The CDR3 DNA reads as TGTGCCAGCTCACCGGACAGGACAGATACGCAGTATTTT. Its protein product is CASSPDRTDTQYF.

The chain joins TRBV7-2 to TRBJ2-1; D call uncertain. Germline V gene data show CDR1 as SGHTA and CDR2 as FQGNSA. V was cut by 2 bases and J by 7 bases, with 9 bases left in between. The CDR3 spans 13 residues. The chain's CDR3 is CASSLSSGNEQFF. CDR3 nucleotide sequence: TGTGCCAGCAGCTTATCTAGTGGTAATGAGCAGTTCTTC. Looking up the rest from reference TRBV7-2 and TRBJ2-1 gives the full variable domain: GAGVSQSPSNKVTEKGKDVELRCDPISGHTALYWYRQSLGQGLEFLIYFQGNSAPDKSGLPSDRFSAERTGGSVSTLTIQRTQQEDSAVYLCASSLSSGNEQFFGPGTRLTVL.

CDR3 DNA: TGTGCCAGCAGCTCGACAGGAAGATCTGGAAACACCATATATTTT. Translation gives CASSSTGRSGNTIYF. This sequence joins TRBV7-9 and TRBJ1-3; TRBD1 might be the D (6 bases). Germline V gene lookup returns CDR1 SEHNR and CDR2 FQNEAQ (reference sequence). Deletions cut 4 bases from V and 1 base from J, with 11 bases between. The CDR3 length is 15 residues.

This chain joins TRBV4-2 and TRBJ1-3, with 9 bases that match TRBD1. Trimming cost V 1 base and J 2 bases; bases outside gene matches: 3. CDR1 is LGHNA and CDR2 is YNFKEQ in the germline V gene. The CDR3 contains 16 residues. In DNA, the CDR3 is TGTGCCAGCAGCCAAGTCGACAGGGGGACTGGAAACACCATATATTTT. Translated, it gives CASSQVDRGTGNTIYF.

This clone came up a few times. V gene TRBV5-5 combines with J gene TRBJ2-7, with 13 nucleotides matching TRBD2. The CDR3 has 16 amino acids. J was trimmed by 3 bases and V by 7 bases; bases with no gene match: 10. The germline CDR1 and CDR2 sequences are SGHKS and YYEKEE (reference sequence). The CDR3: CASRGLAGRRYYEQYV. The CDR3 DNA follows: TGTGCCAGCCGGGGACTAGCGGGACGAAGGTACTACGAGCAGTACGTC.

The CDR3 reads CASSMRVTYNEQFF. The CDR3, as DNA: TGTGCCAGTAGTATGCGGGTAACCTACAATGAGCAGTTCTTC. The V and J genes are TRBV19 and TRBJ2-1; maybe TRBD2 (5 bases). Germline CDR1 and CDR2: LNHDA and SQIVND (reference sequence). This CDR3 has 14 residues. Trimming removed 3 bases from V and 2 bases from J, with 8 bases in between.

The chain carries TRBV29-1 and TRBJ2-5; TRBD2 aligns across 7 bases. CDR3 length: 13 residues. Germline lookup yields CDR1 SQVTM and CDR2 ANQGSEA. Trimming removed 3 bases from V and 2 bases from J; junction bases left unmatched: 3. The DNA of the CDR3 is TGCAGCGTTGACCGGACTAGTCAAGAGACCCAGTACTTC. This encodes CSVDRTSQETQYF.

As DNA, the CDR3 is TGTGCCAGCAGCTTAGGTCGTGGACAGGGCTACGAGCAGTACTTC. This codes for CASSLGRGQGYEQYF. The V and J genes are TRBV11-3 and TRBJ2-7; 8 nucleotides align to TRBD1. This CDR3 is 15 amino acids long. Germline trimming cut 1 base from V and 3 bases from J; bases unmatched to any gene: 5. In germline, CDR1 is SGHNT, CDR2 YENEEA.

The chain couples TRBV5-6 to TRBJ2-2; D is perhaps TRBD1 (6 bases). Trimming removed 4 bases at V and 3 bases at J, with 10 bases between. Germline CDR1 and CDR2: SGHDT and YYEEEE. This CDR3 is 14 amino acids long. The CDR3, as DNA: TGTGCCAGCAGCATACAGGGTTACACCGGGGAGCTGTTTTTT. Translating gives CASSIQGYTGELFF.

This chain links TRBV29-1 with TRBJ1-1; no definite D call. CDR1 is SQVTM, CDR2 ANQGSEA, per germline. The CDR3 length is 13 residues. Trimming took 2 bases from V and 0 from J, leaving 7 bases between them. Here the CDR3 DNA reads TGCAGCGTTGAACCGGGGTTGAACACTGAAGCTTTCTTT. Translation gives CSVEPGLNTEAFF.

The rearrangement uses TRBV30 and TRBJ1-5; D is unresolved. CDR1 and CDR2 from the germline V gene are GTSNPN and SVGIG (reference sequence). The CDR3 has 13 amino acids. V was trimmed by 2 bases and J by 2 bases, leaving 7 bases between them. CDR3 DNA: TGTGCCTGGAGTCCTGGGCGCAATCAGCCCCAGCATTTT. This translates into CAWSPGRNQPQHF.

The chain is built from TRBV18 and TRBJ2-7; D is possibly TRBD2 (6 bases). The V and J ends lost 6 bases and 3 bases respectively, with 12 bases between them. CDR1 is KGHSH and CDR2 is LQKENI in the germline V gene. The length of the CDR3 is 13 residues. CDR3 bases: TGTGCCAGCTCCCCGGGAGAAAACTACGAGCAGTACGTC. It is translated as CASSPGENYEQYV.

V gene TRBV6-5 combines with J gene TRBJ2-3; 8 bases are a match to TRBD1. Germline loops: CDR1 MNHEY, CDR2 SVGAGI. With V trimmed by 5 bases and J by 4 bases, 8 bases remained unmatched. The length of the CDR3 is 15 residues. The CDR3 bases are TGTGCCAGCAGTCCCCGGGACAGGACGGCAGATACGCAGTATTTT. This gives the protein CASSPRDRTADTQYF.

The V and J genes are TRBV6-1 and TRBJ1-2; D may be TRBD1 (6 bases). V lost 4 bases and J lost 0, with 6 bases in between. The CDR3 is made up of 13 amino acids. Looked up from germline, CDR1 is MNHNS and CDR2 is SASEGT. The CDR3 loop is CASSAGANYGYTF. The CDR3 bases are TGTGCCAGCAGTGCAGGGGCTAACTATGGCTACACCTTC.

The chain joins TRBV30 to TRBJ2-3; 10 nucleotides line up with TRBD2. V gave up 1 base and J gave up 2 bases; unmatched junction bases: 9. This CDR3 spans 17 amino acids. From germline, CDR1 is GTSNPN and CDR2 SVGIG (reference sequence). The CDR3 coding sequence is TGTGCCTGGAGTGACGCGCCCCTAGCGGGGGCCACAGATACGCAGTATTTT. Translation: CAWSDAPLAGATDTQYF.

CDR3 bases: TGCGCCAGCCGAGGACTAGCGGGAGAGGACGGGGAGCTGTTTTTT. Translating gives CASRGLAGEDGELFF. The V gene is TRBV5-1, the J gene TRBJ2-2; TRBD2 agrees at 13 bases. From germline, CDR1 is SGHRS and CDR2 YFSETQ. This CDR3 region has 15 residues. V lost 7 bases, J lost 7 bases, and 7 bases stayed unmatched.

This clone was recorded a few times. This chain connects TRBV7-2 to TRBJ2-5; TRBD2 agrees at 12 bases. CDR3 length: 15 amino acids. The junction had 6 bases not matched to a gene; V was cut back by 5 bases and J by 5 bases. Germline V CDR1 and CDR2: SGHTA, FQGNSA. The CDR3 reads CASSTGLAGRETQYF. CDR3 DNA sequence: TGTGCCAGCAGCACCGGACTAGCGGGACGGGAGACCCAGTACTTC.

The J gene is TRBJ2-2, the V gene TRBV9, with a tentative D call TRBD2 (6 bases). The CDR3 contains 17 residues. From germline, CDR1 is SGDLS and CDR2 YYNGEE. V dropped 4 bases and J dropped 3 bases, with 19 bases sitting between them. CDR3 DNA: TGTGCCAGCAGCTCTTCCCGGAGGGAAGGGGACACCGGGGAGCTGTTTTTT. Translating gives CASSSSRREGDTGELFF.